This record covers a single TCR beta chain. As yet, its antigen is unknown. This entry belongs to a study of identical twins. Study-level results: For zero-insertion analyses, partial confounding could come from invariant MAIT and iNKT cells. Sequences that were out-of-frame, alpha and twin-shared displayed an excess of low generation probability.

The V segment lost 2 bases and the J segment 3 bases; nucleotides outside the gene matches: 6. CDR3 length: 15 residues. The germline V gene encodes CDR1 MNHEY and CDR2 SMNVEV (reference sequence). Template switching supplied a universal primer site; unique molecular identifiers were carried on the cDNA. One entry per CDR3 protein, called by TCRdb with MiXCR from the 5' RACE reads. The table shows a few hundred thousand distinct CDR3 sequences, with over 9.5% occurring only once. This TCR derives from a man in his fifties in good health. What was sequenced was memory T cells sorted from blood. The chain is built from TRBV27 and TRBJ1-1; 7 bases line up with TRBD1. CDR3 loop: CASSLEGRGDTEAFF. Here the CDR3 DNA reads TGTGCCAGCAGTTTAGAAGGCAGGGGGGACACTGAAGCTTTCTTT.